A single sample gave rise to the 25 T cell receptor beta chains below, sequenced in a study of cytomegalovirus exposure and HLA in healthy donors. The PCR used 60 Vbeta and 13 Jbeta primers. Produced via immunoSEQ multiplex PCR; TCRdb's table is partial and in-frame only. The sample holds about 120,000 clones, 70% to 80% seen once. Sequencing input: PBMCs. The receptors here all came from a man in his fifties in good health and CMV-seropositive.

The J gene is TRBJ2-1, the V gene TRBV7-9; 9 bases align to TRBD2. This CDR3 region has 16 residues. Germline lookup yields CDR1 SEHNR and CDR2 FQNEAQ (reference sequence). J was trimmed by 5 bases and V by 3 bases; bases with no gene match: 8. The DNA of the CDR3 is TGTGCCAGCAGCTTGAGTTTAGCGGGGGTCGACAATGAGCAGTTCTTC. Translating gives CASSLSLAGVDNEQFF. The entire variable domain, with the rest obtained from reference TRBV7-9 and TRBJ2-1, is as follows: DTGVSQNPRHKITKRGQNVTFRCDPISEHNRLYWYRQTLGQGPEFLTYFQNEAQLEKSRLLSDRFSAERPKGSFSTLEIQRTEQGDSAMYLCASSLSLAGVDNEQFFGPGTRLTVL.

The genes are TRBV29-1 and TRBJ1-2; D uncertain. The CDR3 is 12 amino acids. Germline CDR1 SQVTM, CDR2 ANQGSEA. The CDR3 nucleotides are TGCACCGTCCGGGGAACTAACTATGGCTACACCTTC. It translates to CTVRGTNYGYTF. Variable domain in full (rest from reference TRBV29-1 and TRBJ1-2): SAVISQKPSRDICQRGTSLTIQCQVDSQVTMMFWYRQQPGQSLTLIATANQGSEATYESGFVIDKFPISRPNLTFSTLTVSNMSPEDSSIYLCTVRGTNYGYTFGSGTRLTVV.

This chain joins TRBV7-2 and TRBJ2-7; 9 nucleotides line up with TRBD1. Germline values: CDR1 SGHTA, CDR2 FQGNSA. The CDR3 is 15 amino acids. With 3 bases clipped from V and 4 bases from J, the junction kept 7 bases outside the gene matches. The CDR3 is CASSLAGQGSYEQYF. In DNA form, the CDR3 reads TGTGCCAGCAGCTTGGCGGGACAGGGCAGTTACGAGCAGTACTTC.

The chain has TRBV6-5 and TRBJ1-1; D is unclear. Per the germline V gene, CDR1 is MNHEY and CDR2 is SVGAGI. Trimming removed 0 bases from V and 1 base from J, with 9 bases in between. The CDR3 is 15 amino acids. The CDR3 reads CASSYSPTTNTEAFF. Written as DNA, the CDR3 is TGTGCCAGCAGTTACTCCCCGACAACGAACACTGAAGCTTTCTTT.

This clone has a single count. The chain employs TRBV5-1 and TRBJ1-4; D possibly corresponds to TRBD1 (6 bases). Looked up from germline, CDR1 is SGHRS and CDR2 is YFSETQ. Trimming cost V 7 bases and J 2 bases, with 18 bases left between them. The CDR3 has 16 residues. CDR3 coding DNA: TGCGCCAGCGGTCCGGATGTGGGGGCTACTAATGAAAAACTGTTTTTT. Residues: CASGPDVGATNEKLFF.

This rearrangement joins TRBV5-1 to TRBJ2-3; D gene uncertain. Germline V CDR1 and CDR2: SGHRS, YFSETQ. The CDR3 runs to 14 residues. The V and J ends lost 7 bases and 2 bases respectively, with 14 bases between them. CDR3 nucleotide sequence: TGCGCCAGCTCTTCCGGGTCTACCACAGATACGCAGTATTTT. This sequence encodes CASSSGSTTDTQYF.

A single count supports this clone. V is TRBV28 and J is TRBJ1-1, with a tentative D call TRBD1 (5 bases). The ends were cut back, 2 bases at V and 5 bases at J, with 9 bases in the middle. This CDR3 region has 13 residues. Looked up from germline, CDR1 is MDHEN and CDR2 is SYDVKM. This CDR3 reads CASSLGGATEAFF. For the CDR3, the DNA is TGTGCCAGCAGTTTAGGCGGGGCGACTGAAGCTTTCTTT.

The rearrangement uses TRBV30 and TRBJ2-7, with 7 positions matching TRBD1. The CDR3 runs 13 residues. Germline CDR1 GTSNPN, CDR2 SVGIG (reference sequence). With 7 bases clipped from V and 2 bases from J, the junction kept 8 bases outside the gene matches. The CDR3 coding sequence is TGTGCCTACTCACAGACAGGGACCTACGAGCAGTACTTC. Amino acid sequence: CAYSQTGTYEQYF.

In this sample, this clone turned up once. The rearrangement links TRBV7-3 to TRBJ1-1, with 7 bases that match TRBD1. V was clipped by 1 base and J by 7 bases; unmatched bases: 12. This CDR3 is built from 16 residues. Germline V gives CDR1 SGHTA, CDR2 FQGTGA. The CDR3 DNA sequence: TGTGCCAGCAGCTTAAACGGCAGGGGGATTGGTGGTGAAGCTTTCTTT. It translates to CASSLNGRGIGGEAFF.

The genes are TRBV4-2 and TRBJ2-7, with TRBD2 matching 9 bases. The CDR3 is 17 residues long. Trimming cost V 1 base and J 2 bases; bases outside gene matches: 9. Germline V lookup: CDR1 LGHNA, CDR2 YNFKEQ. DNA for the CDR3: TGTGCCAGCAGCCAAGGGAATAGCGGGAGATTCACCTACGAGCAGTACTTC. Translating it yields CASSQGNSGRFTYEQYF.

V is TRBV5-1 and J is TRBJ2-3, with 8 bases aligning to TRBD2. The CDR3 has 15 amino acids. V gave up 0 bases and J gave up 6 bases; unmatched junction bases: 6. Germline loops: CDR1 SGHRS, CDR2 YFSETQ. The DNA of the CDR3 is TGCGCCAGCAGCTTGGGGGGGACTAGTAGGGATACGCAGTATTTT. This codes for CASSLGGTSRDTQYF.

V gene TRBV7-2 combines with J gene TRBJ2-7, with D possibly TRBD2 on 6 matching bases. The V gene's germline CDR1 is SGHTA and CDR2 FQGNSA. This CDR3 region has 15 residues. The V end was cut by 3 bases, the J end by 6 bases, with 18 bases between. The chain's CDR3 is CASSLREEGKGEQYF. Here the CDR3 DNA reads TGTGCCAGCAGCTTGAGGGAGGAGGGTAAGGGCGAGCAGTACTTC.

This clone was picked up one time. The rearrangement joins TRBV7-6 to TRBJ2-7, with D possibly TRBD2 on 6 matching bases. The ends were cut back, 5 bases at V and 5 bases at J, with 16 bases in the middle. CDR3 length equals 14 residues. Germline assignment: CDR1 SGHVS and CDR2 FNYEAQ. The chain's CDR3 is CASSPGLEGHEQYF. As DNA, the CDR3 is TGTGCCAGCAGCCCCGGGCTGGAGGGCCACGAGCAGTACTTC.

This clone was counted a single time. This rearrangement joins TRBV11-2 to TRBJ1-3; TRBD1 might be the D (5 bases). Germline CDR1 SGHAT, CDR2 FQNNGV. V was clipped by 6 bases and J by 3 bases, with 15 bases between them. There are 15 residues in the CDR3. The chain's CDR3 is CASRQAGQGGNTIYF. The CDR3 nucleotides are TGTGCCAGCAGACAGGCAGGGCAGGGTGGAAACACCATATATTTT.

This chain joins TRBV6-5 and TRBJ1-4, with 9 bases matching TRBD1. This CDR3 region has 15 residues. Germline V lookup: CDR1 MNHEY, CDR2 SVGAGI. The V gene end was trimmed by 5 bases and the J gene end by 7 bases; junction bases not matched to a gene: 8. As DNA, the CDR3 is TGTGCCAGCAGTCATGACAGGGGGAGGGCTGAAAAACTGTTTTTT. Encoded protein: CASSHDRGRAEKLFF.

The CDR3 bases are TGTGCCAGCAGCTTAGCGCAGCGGGGTACAGATACGCAGTATTTT. This translates into CASSLAQRGTDTQYF. The rearrangement joins TRBV7-2 to TRBJ2-3, with TRBD2 identical over 7 bases. This CDR3 has 15 amino acids. The J segment lost 3 bases and the V segment lost 0 bases, leaving 3 bases of the junction unmatched. Germline V lookup: CDR1 SGHTA, CDR2 FQGNSA. The full variable domain, rest sourced from reference TRBV7-2 and TRBJ2-3, is GAGVSQSPSNKVTEKGKDVELRCDPISGHTALYWYRQSLGQGLEFLIYFQGNSAPDKSGLPSDRFSAERTGGSVSTLTIQRTQQEDSAVYLCASSLAQRGTDTQYFGPGTRLTVL.

The chain combines TRBV28 with TRBJ1-2; D may be TRBD1 (6 bases). Deletions cut 8 bases from V and 8 bases from J, with 12 bases between. This CDR3 spans 11 amino acids. Per germline, CDR1 MDHEN and CDR2 SYDVKM. CDR3 nucleotide sequence: TGTGCCAGCCGCTACAGGGACGGCTACACCTTC. Translation: CASRYRDGYTF.

This sequence joins TRBV4-1 and TRBJ1-6; tentatively, D is TRBD1 (6 bases). The CDR3 spans 16 residues. The V gene's germline CDR1 is MGHRA and CDR2 YSYEKL. V dropped 3 bases and J dropped 7 bases, with 16 bases sitting between them. The CDR3 sequence: CASSHIGRGLNSPLHF. CDR3 coding DNA: TGCGCCAGCAGCCATATAGGCAGGGGTTTAAATTCACCCCTCCACTTT.

With respect to this clone: One end of the junction fails to match germline, which may point to a read error. The sample has other DNA sequences that encode this CDR3 too. The genes are TRBV7-2 and TRBJ2-6, with TRBD2 as a possible D gene (6 bases). Germline lookup yields CDR1 SGHTA and CDR2 FQGNSA. The CDR3 runs to 16 residues. CDR3: CASSLDGGSGANVLTF. Written as DNA, the CDR3 is TGTGCCAGCAGCTTAGACGGGGGATCCGGGGCCAACGTCCTGACCTTC.

This chain uses TRBV7-9 with TRBJ2-5, with TRBD1 matching 9 bases. The DNA end is a closer match to TRBJ2-7, so the J assignment may be wrong. The germline V gene has CDR1 SEHNR and CDR2 FQNEAQ (reference sequence). The CDR3 sequence is 14 residues long. CDR3 in amino acids: CASSFPGQGTEQYF. CDR3 DNA sequence: TGTGCCAGCAGCTTTCCGGGACAGGGAACCGAGCAGTACTTC.

The gene calls are TRBV4-2 and TRBJ2-7; weak D call: TRBD1 (5 bases). Between the trimmed V and J ends, which lost 0 bases and 4 bases, there was a span of 13 bases. CDR1 is LGHNA, CDR2 YNFKEQ, per germline. CDR3 length equals 15 residues. The CDR3 loop is CASSQDLTGSYEQYF. In DNA form, the CDR3 reads TGTGCCAGCAGCCAAGATCTCACAGGAAGTTACGAGCAGTACTTC.

The genes are TRBV7-2 and TRBJ2-1; maybe TRBD2 (5 bases). This CDR3 is built from 14 residues. V was shortened by 8 bases and J by 0 bases, with 11 bases between the two germline ends. Germline CDR1 and CDR2: SGHTA and FQGNSA. CDR3 loop: CASGSGYSYNEQFF. The CDR3 DNA sequence: TGTGCCAGCGGGAGCGGATACTCCTACAATGAGCAGTTCTTC.

This clone occurred a few times. J is TRBJ2-6 and V is TRBV10-2; D is undetermined. V was pared by 4 bases and J by 4 bases, with 11 bases between. The CDR3 is 15 residues long. Germline loops: CDR1 WSHSY, CDR2 SAAADI. The CDR3 coding sequence is TGCGCCAGCAGTGGTTACCAGTCAGGGGCCAACGTCCTGACTTTC. Its translation: CASSGYQSGANVLTF.

This clone showed up just once. This chain links TRBV5-1 with TRBJ1-5; possible D gene TRBD1, 6 bases. The germline V gene has CDR1 SGHRS and CDR2 YFSETQ. This CDR3 comprises 15 residues. The V and J ends lost 0 bases and 5 bases respectively, with 12 bases between them. The DNA of the CDR3 is TGCGCCAGCAGCTTGGGTCAGGGGAGGGATCAGCCCCAGCATTTT. This sequence encodes CASSLGQGRDQPQHF.

The chain combines TRBV9 with TRBJ2-7; 7 bases are shared with TRBD1. Germline trimming cut 0 bases from V and 5 bases from J; bases unmatched to any gene: 8. The CDR3 covers 15 residues. The V gene's germline CDR1 is SGDLS and CDR2 YYNGEE. The CDR3 reads CASSVGARGMNEQYF. The DNA for the CDR3 is TGTGCCAGCAGCGTAGGGGCCAGGGGGATGAACGAGCAGTACTTC.